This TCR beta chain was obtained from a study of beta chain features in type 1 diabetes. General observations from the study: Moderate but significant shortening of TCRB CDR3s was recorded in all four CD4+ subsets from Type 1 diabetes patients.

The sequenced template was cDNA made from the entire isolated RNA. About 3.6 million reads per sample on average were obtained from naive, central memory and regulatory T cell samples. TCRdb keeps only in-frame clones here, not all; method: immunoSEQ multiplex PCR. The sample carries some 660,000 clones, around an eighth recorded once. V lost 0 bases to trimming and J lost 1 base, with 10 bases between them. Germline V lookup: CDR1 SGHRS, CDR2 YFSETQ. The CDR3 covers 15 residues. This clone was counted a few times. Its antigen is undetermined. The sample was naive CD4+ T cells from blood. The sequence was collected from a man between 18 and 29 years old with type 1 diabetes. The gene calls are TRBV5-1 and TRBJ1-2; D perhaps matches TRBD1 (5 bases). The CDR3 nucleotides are TGCGCCAGCAGCTTGGTCACAGGAGATAACTATGGCTACACCTTC. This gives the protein CASSLVTGDNYGYTF.